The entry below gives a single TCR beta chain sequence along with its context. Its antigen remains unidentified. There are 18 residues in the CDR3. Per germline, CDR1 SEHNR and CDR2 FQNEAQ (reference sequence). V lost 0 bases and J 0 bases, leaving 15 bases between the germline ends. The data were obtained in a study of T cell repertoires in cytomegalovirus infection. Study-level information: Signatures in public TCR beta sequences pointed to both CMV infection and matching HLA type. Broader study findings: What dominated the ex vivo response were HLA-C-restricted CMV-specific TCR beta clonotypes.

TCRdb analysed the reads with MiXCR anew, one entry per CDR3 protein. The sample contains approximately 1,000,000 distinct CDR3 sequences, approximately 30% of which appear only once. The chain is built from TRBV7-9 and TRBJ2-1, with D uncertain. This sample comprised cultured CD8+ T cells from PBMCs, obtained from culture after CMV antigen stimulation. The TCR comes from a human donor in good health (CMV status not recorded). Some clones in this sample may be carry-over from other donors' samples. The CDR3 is CASSLATASQSSYNEQFF. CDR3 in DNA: TGTGCCAGCAGCTTAGCCACCGCATCTCAGAGCTCCTACAATGAGCAGTTCTTC.